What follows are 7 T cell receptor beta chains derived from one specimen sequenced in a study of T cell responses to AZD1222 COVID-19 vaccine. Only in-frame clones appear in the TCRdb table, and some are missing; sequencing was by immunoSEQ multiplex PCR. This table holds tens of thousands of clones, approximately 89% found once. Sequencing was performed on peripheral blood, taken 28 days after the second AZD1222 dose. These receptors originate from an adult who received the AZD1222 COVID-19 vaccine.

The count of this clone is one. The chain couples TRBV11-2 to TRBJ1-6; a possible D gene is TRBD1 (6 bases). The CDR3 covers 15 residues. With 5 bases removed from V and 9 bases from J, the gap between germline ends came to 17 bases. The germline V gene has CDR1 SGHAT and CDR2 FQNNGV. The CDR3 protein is CASSHDTGTSSPLHF. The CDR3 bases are TGTGCCAGCAGCCACGACACCGGGACAAGTTCACCCCTCCACTTT.

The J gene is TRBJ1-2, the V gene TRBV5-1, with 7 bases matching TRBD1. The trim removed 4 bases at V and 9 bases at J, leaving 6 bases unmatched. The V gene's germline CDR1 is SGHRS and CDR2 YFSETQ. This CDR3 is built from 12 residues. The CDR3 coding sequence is TGCGCCAGCAGCCCCGGGACAGCAAGCTACACCTTC. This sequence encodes CASSPGTASYTF.

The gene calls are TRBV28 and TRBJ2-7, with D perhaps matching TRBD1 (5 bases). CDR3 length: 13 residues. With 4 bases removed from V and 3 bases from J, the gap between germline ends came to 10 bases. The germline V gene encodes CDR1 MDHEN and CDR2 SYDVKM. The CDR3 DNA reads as TGTGCCAGCAGTTATCCGGACAACTACGAGCAGTACTTC. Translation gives CASSYPDNYEQYF.

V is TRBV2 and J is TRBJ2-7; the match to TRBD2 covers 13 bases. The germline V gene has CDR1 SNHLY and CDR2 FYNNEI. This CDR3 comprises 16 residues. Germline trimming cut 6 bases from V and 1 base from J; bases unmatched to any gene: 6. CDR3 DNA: TGTGCCAGCAGAGTATTGACTAGCGGGGGGTCCTACGAGCAGTACTTC. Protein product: CASRVLTSGGSYEQYF.

The CDR3 coding sequence is TGTGCCAGTAGTCCGCAGCTTAACTATGGCTACACCTTC. This gives the protein CASSPQLNYGYTF. This chain links TRBV19 with TRBJ1-2; no reliable D call. The CDR3 runs to 13 residues. The V and J ends lost 5 bases and 1 base respectively, with 8 bases between them. The germline V gene encodes CDR1 LNHDA and CDR2 SQIVND (reference sequence).

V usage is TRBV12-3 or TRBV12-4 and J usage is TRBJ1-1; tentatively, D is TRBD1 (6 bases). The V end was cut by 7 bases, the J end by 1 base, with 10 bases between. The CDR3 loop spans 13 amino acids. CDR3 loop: CASKGGRNTEAFF. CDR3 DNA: TGTGCCAGCAAGGGGGGGAGGAACACTGAAGCTTTCTTT.

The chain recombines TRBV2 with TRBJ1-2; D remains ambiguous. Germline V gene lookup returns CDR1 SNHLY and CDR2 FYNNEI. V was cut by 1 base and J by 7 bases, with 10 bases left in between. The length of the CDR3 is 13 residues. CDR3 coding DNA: TGTGCCAGCAGTGAAGTGTCGCCGAGTGGCTACACCTTC. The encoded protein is CASSEVSPSGYTF.